What follows are 26 T cell receptor beta chains derived from one specimen sequenced in a study of T cells in localized non-small cell lung cancer. Sequencing was performed with immunoSEQ multiplex PCR; in TCRdb, only in-frame clones are kept and a portion is missing. The sample has some 980 clones; about 20% are singletons. The sample in question was normal lung tissue next to the tumor, obtained before any cancer treatment. These receptors were obtained from a male donor at least 60 years old with stage I lung adenocarcinoma.

This clone is medium-sized by share. The rearrangement links TRBV11-3 to TRBJ2-7; 8 bases agree with TRBD2. With 6 bases clipped from V and 7 bases from J, the junction kept 11 bases outside the gene matches. The CDR3 totals 14 residues. Germline CDR1 SGHNT, CDR2 YENEEA. CDR3 nucleotide sequence: TGTGCCAGCAGACCGGGACTAGATGTTCGGGAGCAGTACTTC. This translates into CASRPGLDVREQYF.

This chain joins TRBV14 and TRBJ1-4; TRBD1 is a possible D gene (5 bases). CDR1 SGHDN and CDR2 FVKESK come from the germline V gene. CDR3 length equals 14 residues. The V end lost 10 bases, the J end lost 5 bases, and 17 bases lay between the germline ends. The CDR3 here is CATSVGTLNEKLFF. DNA of the CDR3: TGTGCCACCTCGGTCGGGACCCTAAATGAAAAACTGTTTTTT.

This clone showed up just a few times. V usage is TRBV28 and J usage is TRBJ2-2; 7 bases are shared with TRBD2. J lost 0 bases, V lost 7 bases, and 5 bases had no gene match. Germline CDR1 and CDR2: MDHEN and SYDVKM. The CDR3 has 15 amino acids. Here the CDR3 reads CASNIAGPNTGELFF. CDR3 DNA sequence: TGTGCCAGCAACATAGCGGGTCCGAACACCGGGGAGCTGTTTTTT.

There are a few counts of this clone. This chain connects TRBV6-8 to TRBJ2-7, with TRBD1 as a possible D gene (5 bases). CDR1 is MNHGY, CDR2 SAAAGT, per germline. CDR3 size: 12 residues. V was cut by 10 bases and J by 6 bases, with 16 bases left in between. The CDR3 DNA follows: TGTGCCATCAGGGCTCTCTCCCCCGAGCAGTACTTC. Translation: CAIRALSPEQYF.

This chain joins TRBV14 and TRBJ2-5; 7 nucleotides agree with TRBD1. Germline V lookup: CDR1 SGHDN, CDR2 FVKESK. The trim removed 4 bases at V and 5 bases at J, leaving 10 bases unmatched. The CDR3 length is 15 residues. The CDR3 region has the DNA TGTGCCAGCAGCCCTGTATACAGGGGAAGCGAGACCCAGTACTTC. Translation: CASSPVYRGSETQYF.

V usage is TRBV11-3 and J usage is TRBJ2-2; 12 bases agree with TRBD1. The V segment lost 6 bases and the J segment 7 bases; nucleotides outside the gene matches: 3. The CDR3 has 14 amino acids. Germline CDR1 is SGHNT and CDR2 is YENEEA. The CDR3 DNA is TGTGCCAGCAGGGGACAGGGGGCAGTCGGGGAGCTGTTTTTT. Translated, it gives CASRGQGAVGELFF.

V is TRBV18 and J is TRBJ2-2, with a weak D call TRBD2 (6 bases). The CDR3 is 16 residues long. Germline CDR1 and CDR2: KGHSH and LQKENI. The V and J ends lost 0 bases and 0 bases respectively, with 8 bases between them. The CDR3: CASSPPRGTNTGELFF. In nucleotides, the CDR3 is TGTGCCAGCTCACCACCTCGGGGGACGAACACCGGGGAGCTGTTTTTT.

The chain carries TRBV29-1 and TRBJ2-2; 8 nucleotides line up with TRBD1. Losses at the gene ends were 4 bases for V and 3 bases for J; bases not matched to a gene: 4. The germline V gene has CDR1 SQVTM and CDR2 ANQGSEA. This CDR3 is built from 14 residues. The CDR3 protein is CSVGAGGDTGELFF. DNA for the CDR3: TGCAGCGTTGGGGCAGGGGGCGACACCGGGGAGCTGTTTTTT.

J is TRBJ2-2 and V is TRBV5-1; unclear D gene. This CDR3 spans 16 amino acids. Trimming pared 1 base from V and 0 bases from J, leaving 10 bases between. CDR1 SGHRS and CDR2 YFSETQ come from the germline V gene. CDR3 DNA: TGCGCCAGCAGCTTGTATGTGGGCCCGAACACCGGGGAGCTGTTTTTT. It yields the protein CASSLYVGPNTGELFF.

The chain joins TRBV29-1 to TRBJ2-3; D may match TRBD1 or TRBD2 (5 bases each). The CDR3 length is 16 residues. Trimming removed 6 bases from V and 1 base from J, with 20 bases in between. Germline V gene lookup returns CDR1 SQVTM and CDR2 ANQGSEA. DNA for the CDR3: TGCAGCGTGGGGACGGGTGGCACAGCTCGCACAGATACGCAGTATTTT. Its translation is CSVGTGGTARTDTQYF.

This clone turned up a few times. The chain combines TRBV6-8 with TRBJ2-3; TRBD2 matches 7 bases. V lost 1 base, J lost 2 bases, and 3 bases stayed unmatched. In germline, CDR1 is MNHGY, CDR2 SAAAGT. This CDR3 is built from 15 residues. CDR3: CASSYWGGSTDTQYF. For the CDR3, the DNA is TGTGCCAGCAGTTACTGGGGGGGATCCACAGATACGCAGTATTTT.

V and J are TRBV25-1 and TRBJ2-7; TRBD1 aligns across 7 bases. The CDR3 totals 14 residues. With 4 bases clipped from V and 3 bases from J, the junction kept 6 bases outside the gene matches. Germline V gives CDR1 MGHDK, CDR2 SYGVNS. The CDR3 sequence: CASSGTGLNYEQYF. The CDR3 DNA is TGTGCCAGCAGTGGGACAGGACTTAACTACGAGCAGTACTTC.

In this sample, this clone turned up a few times. The chain employs TRBV9 and TRBJ2-1; 10 bases align to TRBD2. Germline V gene data show CDR1 as SGDLS and CDR2 as YYNGEE. V lost 4 bases and J lost 0; bases outside the gene matches: 1. The CDR3 extends over 15 amino acids. The CDR3 DNA is TGTGCCAGCAGCTCTAGCGGGAGCTCCTACAATGAGCAGTTCTTC. This translates into CASSSSGSSYNEQFF.

The gene calls are TRBV7-6 and TRBJ1-2; 9 nucleotides match TRBD1. CDR3 size: 14 residues. V lost 8 bases to trimming and J lost 5 bases; unmatched junction nucleotides: 9. The germline V gene has CDR1 SGHVS and CDR2 FNYEAQ. The CDR3 sequence: CASGGTGSGYGYTF. The DNA of the CDR3 is TGTGCCAGCGGGGGGACAGGGTCGGGGTATGGCTACACCTTC.

V and J are TRBV18 and TRBJ2-1; D gene ambiguous. This CDR3 region has 15 residues. Germline CDR1 reads KGHSH; CDR2 reads LQKENI. V was shortened by 4 bases and J by 5 bases, with 15 bases between the two germline ends. As DNA, the CDR3 is TGTGCCAGCTCACTCACAAAAACGCCGAACAATGAGCAGTTCTTC. Encoded protein: CASSLTKTPNNEQFF.

The J gene is TRBJ1-3, the V gene TRBV7-1, with a possible D match to TRBD1 (5 bases). TRBV7-1 is annotated as an ORF whose role is uncertain. The CDR3 covers 13 residues. V was trimmed by 5 bases and J by 8 bases, leaving 13 bases between them. CDR3 DNA sequence: TGTGCCAGCAGCGAACTGCCGGGGGACACCATATATTTT. Translation gives CASSELPGDTIYF.

In this sample, this clone turned up a few times. This sequence joins TRBV6-8 and TRBJ1-2, with TRBD1 identical over 10 bases. CDR3 size: 14 residues. With V trimmed by 5 bases and J by 2 bases, 2 bases remained unmatched. CDR1 is MNHGY, CDR2 SAAAGT, per germline. CDR3: CASSGQGENYGYTF. The CDR3 DNA reads TGTGCCAGCAGTGGACAGGGGGAAAACTATGGCTACACCTTC.

Remarks on this clone: One junction end does not reproduce the germline sequence, and a read error may be involved. J is TRBJ2-2 and V is TRBV6-8; weak D call: TRBD1 (5 bases). This CDR3 spans 14 amino acids. Looked up from germline, CDR1 is MNHGY and CDR2 is SAAAGT. The chain's CDR3 is CASSDSTDTGELFF. For the CDR3, the DNA is TGTGCCAGCAGTGACTCGACAGACACCGGGGAGCTGTTTTTT.

The rearrangement links TRBV16 to TRBJ1-2; D gene uncertain. V lost 2 bases and J lost 0, with 4 bases in between. The CDR3 runs 13 residues. Germline values: CDR1 KGHSY, CDR2 FQNENV. Here the CDR3 reads CASSQIPNYGYTF. CDR3 bases: TGTGCCAGCAGCCAAATCCCTAACTATGGCTACACCTTC.

The chain uses TRBV11-3 and TRBJ1-2; 7 nucleotides agree with TRBD1. The CDR3 has 15 amino acids. The V and J ends lost 5 bases and 4 bases, in that order; junction bases with no gene match: 10. The germline V gene has CDR1 SGHNT and CDR2 YENEEA. The DNA for the CDR3 is TGTGCCAGCAGCGCAGGGGGGACAGCGACCTATGGCTACACCTTC. The encoded protein is CASSAGGTATYGYTF.

This clone was counted between two and nine times. The gene calls are TRBV28 and TRBJ1-5; D not certain. Germline lookup yields CDR1 MDHEN and CDR2 SYDVKM. Deletions cut 8 bases from V and 3 bases from J, with 11 bases between. The CDR3 loop spans 13 amino acids. CDR3 amino acids: CASSDGLNQPQHF. The CDR3 region has the DNA TGTGCCAGCTCTGACGGACTCAATCAGCCCCAGCATTTT.

This clone was counted a few times. The rearrangement links TRBV6-8 to TRBJ1-5; TRBD1 agrees at 8 bases. V lost 6 bases, J lost 1 base, and 5 bases stayed unmatched. The CDR3 has 15 residues. Germline V gene data show CDR1 as MNHGY and CDR2 as SAAAGT. CDR3 nucleotides: TGTGCCAGCAGCACGGACAGGGAAAGCAATCAGCCCCAGCATTTT. Protein: CASSTDRESNQPQHF.

The gene calls are TRBV5-1 and TRBJ1-1; D is undetermined. Trimming shortened V by 2 bases and J by 4 bases, and 12 bases separated the two germline ends. The CDR3 has 14 residues. CDR1 SGHRS and CDR2 YFSETQ come from the germline V gene. The CDR3 reads CASSFPGSSTEAFF. CDR3 sequence (DNA): TGCGCCAGCAGCTTTCCGGGGTCGTCCACTGAAGCTTTCTTT.

The genes are TRBV18 and TRBJ2-1; unclear D gene. Per germline, CDR1 KGHSH and CDR2 LQKENI. The CDR3 is 12 residues long. Trimming removed 3 bases at V and 10 bases at J, with 10 bases between. CDR3 residues: CASSPSEREQFF. The CDR3 DNA reads as TGTGCCAGCTCACCTTCGGAACGGGAGCAGTTCTTC.

The chain recombines TRBV5-1 with TRBJ2-7; TRBD2 aligns across 9 bases. The CDR3 is 15 residues long. The ends lost 1 base at V and 1 base at J; junction bases unmatched: 3. CDR1 and CDR2 (germline): SGHRS, YFSETQ. CDR3 nucleotides: TGCGCCAGCAGCTTGTTGACTAGCGGATCCTACGAGCAGTACTTC. It encodes CASSLLTSGSYEQYF.

V usage is TRBV25-1 and J usage is TRBJ2-1; 9 positions match TRBD1. V dropped 1 base and J dropped 7; count of bases not matched to a gene: 5. The CDR3 contains 15 residues. Germline assignment: CDR1 MGHDK and CDR2 SYGVNS. As DNA, the CDR3 is TGTGCCAGCAGTGAATCTGGGACAGGGAGGAATGAGCAGTTCTTC. Protein product: CASSESGTGRNEQFF.